This TCR beta chain appears in the sequencing data of a study of T cell changes during pregnancy in multiple sclerosis. The CDR3 runs 16 residues. CDR1 is LNHDA, CDR2 SQIVND, per germline (reference sequence). V lost 3 bases and J 8 bases, leaving 22 bases between the germline ends. Some clones are missing from TCRdb's copy, which holds only in-frame ones; the method was immunoSEQ multiplex PCR. Altogether some 80,000 clones are present, around 92% being singletons, with the ten largest covering approximately 0.97%. The TCR sequence derives from a female donor in good health, enrolled as a control in a pregnancy study. The sequences come from peripheral blood, collected in the first trimester of pregnancy. The rearrangement joins TRBV19 to TRBJ1-2; perhaps TRBD1 as D (5 bases). CDR3 coding DNA: TGTGCCAGTAGTATGTTCTCCCGACAGCGATTCGGGGGCTACACCTTC. As protein: CASSMFSRQRFGGYTF.